The entry that follows covers one TCR beta chain sequence. Its specificity is not known. The method was immunoSEQ multiplex PCR; TCRdb's version includes in-frame clones alone and lacks a portion of them. The sample consists of about 990,000 clones, roughly 74% of them appearing once. The CDR3 loop spans 16 amino acids. V was pared by 4 bases and J by 0 bases, with 6 bases of the junction left unmatched. The germline V gene encodes CDR1 LGHNT and CDR2 FRNRAP. The data were taken from a study of shared clonotypes between healthy human individuals. Study at large: Donors were a couple of women and a few men aged 18 to 49.

Investigators divided CD4+ cells into CD45RA+ naive and CD45RA-negative memory subsets. Whole-study results and caveats: An expected dependence of interdonor clonotype sharing on sequencing depth was noted. Rarefaction gave evidence that sorted-subset sequencing remained incomplete despite large depth.

Material for sequencing was memory CD4+ T cells from PBMCs. Subset: CD45RA-negative fraction. The gene calls are TRBV12-5 and TRBJ2-4; 7 nucleotides align to TRBD2. The sequence was collected from a man aged 18 to 30 in good health. Some clones in this sample may be carry-over from other donors' samples. The CDR3 here is CASGSTSALAKNIQYF. CDR3 coding DNA: TGTGCTAGTGGTTCCACTAGCGCCCTAGCCAAAAACATTCAGTACTTC.